The subject of this entry is one TCR beta chain. There is no known antigen for this receptor. No clone much larger than this one lies a single base away; base qualities are absent. This specimen comes from a study of radiation and T cells in renal cell carcinoma (dated by TCRdb to 2019 to 2021). Concerning the study at large: In total, approximately 55 samples, comprising 25 or so tumors and approximately 27 peripheral blood samples, were subjected to TCR beta sequencing. A total of 3.5 million to 4.5 million unique CDR3 nucleotide sequences, encoding 2,500,000 or so unique CDR3 amino acid sequences, were found across all 50 or so samples. The final blood draw took place at 4 weeks after radiation, the same time as nephrectomy.

From its cysteine to its phenylalanine, the CDR3 spans 14 amino acids. The kept DNA is CDR3 alone, 42 bases in frame from the first base. V is shortened by 1 base, J by 7 bases, and the region joining them spans 12 bases. Reading the germline V gene (reference sequence) gives CDR1 SGHNT and CDR2 YYREEE. TCR beta libraries were generated from genomic DNA with the immunoSEQ kit, following the manufacturer's recommendations. To prepare libraries, a first multiplex PCR with proprietary primers was run, followed by a second PCR that added unique barcodes, and a bead cleanup was done after each round. Each sample batch included a kit-provided positive control reaction and a negative control reaction. The final libraries were assessed on an Agilent 4200 TapeStation D1000 ScreenTape, pooled by volume, and quantified by qPCR. Sequencing was performed on an Illumina NextSeq500 with a MidOutput 150-cycle cartridge, and 156 Read1 and 15 Index1 cycles were run with kit custom primers. The pooled library was loaded at approximately 1 pM, with a roughly 22% PhiX control spiked in. The study's own analysis went as follows. Vendor-processed data were analyzed in R, with a clonotype defined as all T cells sharing the same CDR3 nucleotide sequence. For clone abundance analyses, frequencies were normalized to the 10,000 most abundant clones per sample. Public T cell clones, averaging fewer than five per sample, were removed before analysis. A difference in abundance of at least 32-fold between compartments was used to define tumor-enriched and baseline blood-enriched clonotypes. A beta-binomial differential abundance model was applied to find clonotypes that expanded or contracted between blood time points. The Baroni-Urbani and Buser coefficient was used to measure tumor-blood repertoire similarity, and groups were compared with two-tailed Wilcoxon tests in R. TCRdb took this table from immuneACCESS and kept in-frame rearrangements with V and J called. Such tables lack part of the clones; where checked against another copy, unresolved V genes explain under half of the gap, and the rest is unexplained. The V and J calls and clone size are taken from that table; D and trimming were inferred from the DNA. This sample comprises roughly 170,000 clones, about 85% of them detected only once. About 11% of the sample goes to the ten largest clones.

Broader findings and caveats from the paper: The single-armed trial design could not address effects of radiation dose or scheduling on the TCR repertoire. Because pretreatment tumor biopsies were not available, the baseline intratumoral presence of clonotypes could not be determined. Top tumor clonotypes rose in blood from baseline to 2 weeks post-radiation, then contracted by 4 weeks, suggesting transient expansion of tumor-resident clones. Blood repertoire dynamics were not followed beyond 4 weeks after treatment.

The time point label corresponds to: blood 4 weeks post-SBRT, at nephrectomy. What the treatment or condition label conveys for this sample: 15 Gy SBRT to primary tumor, nephrectomy 4 weeks later. The samples were drawn from a clinical trial, where primary renal cell carcinomas were treated with 15 Gy of stereotactic body radiation therapy and then removed by nephrectomy 4 weeks afterward. To track tumor-enriched clonotypes, serial peripheral blood was sampled from radiation-treated patients at baseline and at 2 weeks and 4 weeks after SBRT. Every patient's renal cell carcinoma showed clear cell pathology. The QIAamp DNA Blood Mini Kit (Qiagen) was used to prepare genomic DNA for TCR sequencing. The analyses included only samples that passed all quality control checks.

Sample: blood, taken from a patient whose treatment included radiotherapy and nephrectomy. The receptor chain draws on TRBV5-4 and TRBJ2-1; the D gene is possibly TRBD1 or TRBD2, each agreeing over 7 bases. The clonotype originates from a woman aged 45-65 years with renal cell carcinoma. The CDR3 protein sequence reads: CASSLPGGGNEQFF. The DNA sequence is given as TGTGCCAGCAGCTTGCCAGGGGGAGGGAATGAGCAGTTCTTC. This CDR3, with the reference TRBV5-4 and TRBJ2-1 proteins standing in past its ends, gives the full variable domain ETGVTQSPTHLIKTRGQQVTLRCSSQSGHNTVSWYQQALGQGPQFIFQYYREEENGRGNFPPRFSGLQFPNYSSELNVNALELDDSALYLCASSLPGGGNEQFFGPGTRLTVL.